Detailed here is one T cell receptor (beta chain). This clone came up a few times. Its antigen has not been determined. No much larger clonotype is one base removed from it; base qualities were not supplied. All of the isolated RNA was reverse transcribed with the High Capacity cDNA Reverse Transcription Kit, so expressed TCRB transcripts were sequenced. Deep immunoSEQ sequencing was performed on naive, central memory and regulatory T cell samples, with an average of roughly 3.6 million total reads per sample. Sorted cells were lysed in RLT buffer and RNA was extracted with DNase-treated RNeasy Micro or Mini kits, depending on cell number. Each cell subset was processed separately to prevent cross-contamination, with patient and healthy donor samples processed together. Using the immunoSEQ multiplex PCR, TCRB sequences were amplified from cDNA into 87-bp fragments spanning the CDR3 region. Sequencing of the amplicons was done on the Illumina HiSeq platform. As for how the authors treated the data: PCR bias was corrected computationally using synthetic template baselines, and reads within Hamming distance 2 were collapsed, with unmergeable singletons discarded. Reads were aligned against IMGT to assign V, D and J genes, CDR3 length and insertions or deletions at six rearrangement sites. Within each subset, clonotype counts were normalized to the number of sorted cells before true diversity and Gini coefficients were calculated with the tcR R package. The overlap coefficient, calculated on TCRB nucleotide sequences, was used to measure repertoire sharing. The clones in this table, taken by TCRdb from immuneACCESS, are in-frame only. Not every clone is retained; where verified, under half of the shortfall comes from an unresolved V gene, and the cause of the rest is unknown. From that table come the V and J calls and clone size; the DNA was used to work out D and trimming. Here the sample has about 130,000 clones; 9% to 9.5% occur a single time. The ten largest clones add up to 0.55% to 0.85% of the sample.

The sample is drawn from a study of beta chain features in type 1 diabetes (dated by TCRdb to the late 2010s). The study in broad terms: Patients and healthy donors did not differ in mean age, gender distribution, total cell number or subset yield. A total of 90 million to 120 million sorted cells were examined across all samples, and a strong correlation was observed between cell number per subset and RNA yield. The study compared the TCRB repertoires of sorted circulating CD4+ T cell subsets in recently diagnosed type 1 diabetes patients with those in matched healthy donors. Naive and central memory subsets were obtained from all 30 or so donors, but regulatory and stem cell-like memory subsets were isolated from only 8 patients and roughly eight healthy donors.

Each donor gave one peripheral blood draw, averaging roughly 120 mL, which was collected into heparinised tubes. A BD FACSAria II was used to sort naive, central memory, regulatory and stem cell-like memory CD4+ T cells with a panel that included CD45RO, CCR7, CD25, CD127, CD95 and CD27. Purity was above 95% for every sorted population. PBMCs were isolated immediately by Lymphoprep density gradient centrifugation and stained directly without culture. So that batch effects would be minimized, each experiment stained and sorted samples in pairs, pairing one healthy donor with one patient. Relative to germline, V is 5 bases shorter and J is 4 bases shorter, with 9 bases between their ends. CDR1 and CDR2, looked up from the germline V gene (reference sequence), are MNHEY and SMNVEV. From the cysteine through the phenylalanine, the CDR3 covers 14 amino acids. CDR3 DNA only is kept here, 42 bases in frame from base 1.

The study at large found these results: A moderate but significant shortening of TCRB CDR3 length was observed in type 1 diabetes patients in all four CD4+ subsets. Naive, central memory and regulatory TCRB repertoires appeared to be more similar among patients than among healthy donors. Because cDNA was sequenced instead of genomic DNA, activated cells with high expression could be over-represented, although the groups did not differ in activation or CD3 levels. At VDJ recombination sites, type 1 diabetes patients had fewer insertions and more deleted nucleotides, which implies abnormalities in thymic rearrangement. PCR might favor shorter templates, but patient and control samples were amplified and corrected together, so any skew would affect both groups equally. Only small numbers of individuals were included in the HLA sub-analyses, which left unresolved whether HLA type had any influence on TCRB rearrangement.

Input material: central memory CD4+ T cells from blood. The receptor chain draws on TRBV27 and TRBJ2-6; the D gene identity is not certain. This TCR was recovered from a man between 18 and 35 years old in good health. The DNA sequence follows: TGTGCCAGCAGTCCCTCCTTGGGGGCCAACGTCCTGACTTTC. Its product reads: CASSPSLGANVLTF.